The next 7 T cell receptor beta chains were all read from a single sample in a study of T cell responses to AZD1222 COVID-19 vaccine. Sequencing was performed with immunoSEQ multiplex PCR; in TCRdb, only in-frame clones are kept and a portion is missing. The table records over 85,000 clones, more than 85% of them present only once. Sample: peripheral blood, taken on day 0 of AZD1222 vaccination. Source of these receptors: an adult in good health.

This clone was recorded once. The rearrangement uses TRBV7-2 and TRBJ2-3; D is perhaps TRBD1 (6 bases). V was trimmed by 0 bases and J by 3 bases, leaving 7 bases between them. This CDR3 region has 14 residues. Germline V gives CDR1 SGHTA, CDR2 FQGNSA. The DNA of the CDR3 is TGTGCCAGCAGCTTAGCCAGGGGAACAGATACGCAGTATTTT. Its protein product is CASSLARGTDTQYF.

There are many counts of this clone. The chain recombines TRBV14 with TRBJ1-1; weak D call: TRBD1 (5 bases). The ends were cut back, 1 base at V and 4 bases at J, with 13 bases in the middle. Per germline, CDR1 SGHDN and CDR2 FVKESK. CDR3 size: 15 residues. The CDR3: CASSQAGALGTEAFF. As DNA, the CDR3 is TGTGCCAGCAGCCAAGCCGGGGCGCTAGGCACTGAAGCTTTCTTT.

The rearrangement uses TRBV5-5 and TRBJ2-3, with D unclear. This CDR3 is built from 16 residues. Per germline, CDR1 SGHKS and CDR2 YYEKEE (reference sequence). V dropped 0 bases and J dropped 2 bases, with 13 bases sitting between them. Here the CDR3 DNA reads TGTGCCAGCAGCTTGGTGGCAGGTAGACTCACAGATACGCAGTATTTT. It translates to CASSLVAGRLTDTQYF.

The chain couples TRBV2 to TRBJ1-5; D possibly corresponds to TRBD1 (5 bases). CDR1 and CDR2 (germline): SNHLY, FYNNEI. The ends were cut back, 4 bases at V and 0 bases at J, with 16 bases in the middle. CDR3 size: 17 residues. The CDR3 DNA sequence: TGTGCCAGCAGTGCGGACACTATAGTATATAGCAATCAGCCCCAGCATTTT. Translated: CASSADTIVYSNQPQHF.

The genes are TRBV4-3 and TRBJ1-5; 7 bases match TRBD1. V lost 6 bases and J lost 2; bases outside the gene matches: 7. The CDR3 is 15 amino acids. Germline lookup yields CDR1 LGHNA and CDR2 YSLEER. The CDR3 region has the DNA TGCGCCAGCAGTCCGACAGGGCACGGCAATCAGCCCCAGCATTTT. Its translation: CASSPTGHGNQPQHF.

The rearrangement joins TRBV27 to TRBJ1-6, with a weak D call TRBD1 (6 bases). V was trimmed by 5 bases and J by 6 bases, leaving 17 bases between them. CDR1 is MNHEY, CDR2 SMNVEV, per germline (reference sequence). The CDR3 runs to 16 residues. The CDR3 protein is CASSLFRGAVNSPLHF. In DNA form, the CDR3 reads TGTGCCAGCAGTCTCTTCAGGGGCGCAGTTAATTCACCCCTCCACTTT.

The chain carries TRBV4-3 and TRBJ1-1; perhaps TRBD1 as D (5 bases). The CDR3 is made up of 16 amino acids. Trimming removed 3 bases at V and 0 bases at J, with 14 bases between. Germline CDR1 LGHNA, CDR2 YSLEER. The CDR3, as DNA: TGCGCCAGCAGCCAGCATACGGGACTGCTGAACACTGAAGCTTTCTTT. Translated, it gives CASSQHTGLLNTEAFF.